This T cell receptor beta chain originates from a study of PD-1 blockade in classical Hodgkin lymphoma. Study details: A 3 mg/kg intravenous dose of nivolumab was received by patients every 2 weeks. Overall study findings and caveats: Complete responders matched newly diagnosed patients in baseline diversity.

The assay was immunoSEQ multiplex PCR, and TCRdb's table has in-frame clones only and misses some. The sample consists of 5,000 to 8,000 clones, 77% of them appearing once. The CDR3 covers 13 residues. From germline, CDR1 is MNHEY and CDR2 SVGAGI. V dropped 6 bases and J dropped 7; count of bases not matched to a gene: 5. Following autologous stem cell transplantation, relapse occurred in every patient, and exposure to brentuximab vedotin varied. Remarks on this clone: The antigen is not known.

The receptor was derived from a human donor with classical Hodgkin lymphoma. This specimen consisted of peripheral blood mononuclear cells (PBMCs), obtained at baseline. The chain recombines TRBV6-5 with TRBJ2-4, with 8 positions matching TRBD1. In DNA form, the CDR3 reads TGTGCCAGCAGACCGGGACAGGTTAACATTCAGTACTTC. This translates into CASRPGQVNIQYF.